Following are 15 T cell receptor beta chains from one sample sequenced in a study of T cells in Graves' hyperthyroidism and ophthalmopathy. The investigators amplified TCR beta CDR3 regions from RNA transcripts. The primer set for the first-round RT-PCR of the TCR CDR3 was HTBI. MiXCR, run by TCRdb on the multiplex PCR reads, gives a single entry per CDR3 protein. The sample shows some 600,000 distinct CDR3 sequences, more than 45% of them seen only once. The source material was peripheral blood or thyroid tissue (not recorded which). These receptors were collected from a woman between 18 and 29 years old with Graves' hyperthyroidism.

The table lists this clonotype with many counts. This sequence joins TRBV10-3 and TRBJ1-5; D perhaps matches TRBD1 (5 bases). The germline V gene has CDR1 ENHRY and CDR2 SYGVKD. The germline V and J ends were trimmed by 4 bases and 2 bases, with 15 bases remaining between them. The CDR3 runs to 16 residues. This CDR3 is CAISGGGPQGNQPQHF. As DNA, the CDR3 is TGTGCCATCAGTGGGGGGGGACCTCAGGGCAATCAGCCCCAGCATTTT.

The chain couples TRBV15 to TRBJ2-5, with 8 positions matching TRBD1. Trimming removed 5 bases from V and 2 bases from J; junction bases left unmatched: 4. Germline loops: CDR1 LNHNV, CDR2 YYDKDF (reference sequence). This CDR3 is 14 amino acids long. CDR3 amino acids: CATSRTGRQETQYF. CDR3 nucleotides: TGTGCCACCAGCCGGACAGGGCGACAAGAGACCCAGTACTTC.

Remarks on this clonotype: A junction end diverges from the germline sequence, so it may reflect a read error. This sequence joins TRBV25-1 and TRBJ2-7; 7 bases map to TRBD2. The CDR3 totals 16 residues. From germline, CDR1 is MGHDK and CDR2 SYGVNS. CDR3 DNA: TGCGCCAGCAGCCACCTGGGGCTAGCGGTTCCCTACGAGCAGTACTTC. Residues: CASSHLGLAVPYEQYF.

As to this clonotype: Germline and junction disagree at one end, which may indicate a read error. The rearrangement joins TRBV6-2 or TRBV6-3 to TRBJ1-2; D may be TRBD1 (6 bases). From germline, CDR1 is MNHEY and CDR2 SVGEGT. CDR3 size: 13 residues. DNA of the CDR3: TGCGCCAGCAGTTACGGGACAAGCAATGGCTACACCTTC. Its protein is CASSYGTSNGYTF.

In regard to this clonotype: This clone may be a read error of a much larger clone one base away. V is TRBV6-1 and J is TRBJ1-6; 7 positions match TRBD1. V trimming: 7 bases; J trimming: 12 bases; junction bases outside the gene matches: 6. This CDR3 comprises 12 residues. The germline CDR1 and CDR2 sequences are MNHNS and SASEGT. The CDR3 nucleotides read TGTGCCAGCACTGGGGGACAGCTACCCCTCCACTTT. Its protein is CASTGGQLPLHF.

Only a few counts were recorded for this clonotype. V gene TRBV2 combines with J gene TRBJ1-2; D not certain. The CDR3 extends over 13 amino acids. The V end lost 6 bases, the J end lost 0 bases, and 8 bases lay between the germline ends. CDR1 is SNHLY, CDR2 FYNNEI, per germline. CDR3 residues: CASRVETNYGYTF. CDR3 coding DNA: TGTGCCAGCAGGGTGGAAACTAACTATGGCTACACCTTC.

This clonotype has a count of ten or more. The chain is built from TRBV7-2 and TRBJ1-6; D not certain. From germline, CDR1 is SGHTA and CDR2 FQGNSA. The CDR3 is made up of 16 amino acids. V gave up 1 base and J gave up 1 base, with 8 bases separating them. CDR3 in amino acids: CASSLGIGSYNSPLHF. In nucleotides, the CDR3 is TGTGCCAGCAGCTTAGGGATTGGGTCCTATAATTCACCCCTCCACTTT. Full variable domain (remainder filled in from reference TRBV7-2 and TRBJ1-6): GAGVSQSPSNKVTEKGKDVELRCDPISGHTALYWYRQSLGQGLEFLIYFQGNSAPDKSGLPSDRFSAERTGGSVSTLTIQRTQQEDSAVYLCASSLGIGSYNSPLHFGNGTRLTVT.

The chain links TRBV9 to TRBJ2-5, with TRBD2 matching 8 bases. Germline values: CDR1 SGDLS, CDR2 YYNGEE. The CDR3 extends over 16 amino acids. After removal of 5 bases from V and 5 bases from J, the junction contained 14 bases not matched to a gene. The CDR3 sequence is CASSVSGSLFGETQYF. CDR3 DNA sequence: TGTGCCAGCAGTGTCAGCGGGAGTTTGTTCGGGGAGACCCAGTACTTC. The full variable domain, its missing parts supplied by reference TRBV9 and TRBJ2-5, is DSGVTQTPKHLITATGQRVTLRCSPRSGDLSVYWYQQSLDQGLQFLIQYYNGEERAKGNILERFSAQQFPDLHSELNLSSLELGDSALYFCASSVSGSLFGETQYFGPGTRLLVL.

This rearrangement joins TRBV7-2 to TRBJ1-3; 7 positions match TRBD1. The CDR3 length is 14 residues. Germline V gives CDR1 SGHTA, CDR2 FQGNSA. Unmatched junction bases numbered 5, after V lost 5 bases and J lost 4 bases. CDR3 residues: CASSRLDRGNTIYF. The CDR3 bases are TGTGCCAGCAGCCGGTTGGACAGGGGAAACACCATATATTTT.

This clonotype was seen many times. This rearrangement joins TRBV10-3 to TRBJ1-3; a weak D match, TRBD1 (6 bases). Germline lookup yields CDR1 ENHRY and CDR2 SYGVKD. The CDR3 runs to 15 residues. With 6 bases removed from V and 4 bases from J, the gap between germline ends came to 16 bases. The CDR3 sequence: CAISVTGGFGNTIYF. The CDR3 nucleotides read TGTGCCATCAGCGTGACAGGAGGATTCGGAAACACCATATATTTT.

This chain links TRBV5-4 with TRBJ1-1, with 7 bases identical to TRBD1. The trim removed 4 bases at V and 2 bases at J, leaving 5 bases unmatched. Looked up from germline, CDR1 is SGHNT and CDR2 is YYREEE (reference sequence). This CDR3 has 14 amino acids. CDR3: CASSMGQTNTEAFF. CDR3 DNA sequence: TGTGCCAGCAGCATGGGACAGACAAACACTGAAGCTTTCTTT.

At least ten counts were recorded for this clonotype. The chain links TRBV7-6 to TRBJ2-7; 7 bases are shared with TRBD1. CDR1 is SGHVS, CDR2 FNYEAQ, per germline. The CDR3 has 13 residues. J was trimmed by 4 bases and V by 4 bases; bases with no gene match: 4. The CDR3 sequence: CASSSQQGYEQYF. The DNA of the CDR3 is TGTGCCAGCAGCTCTCAACAGGGGTACGAGCAGTACTTC.

This chain joins TRBV20-1 and TRBJ1-1; D unresolved. This CDR3 has 13 amino acids. Between the trimmed V and J ends, which lost 4 bases and 8 bases, there was a span of 17 bases. Germline CDR1 and CDR2: DFQATT and SNEGSKA (reference sequence). Here the CDR3 reads CSATEAVGTEAFF. The CDR3 nucleotides are TGCAGTGCTACCGAAGCGGTAGGTACCGAAGCTTTCTTT.

The rearrangement joins TRBV9 to TRBJ1-3, with a possible D match to TRBD1 (5 bases). Trimming removed 0 bases from V and 0 bases from J, with 16 bases in between. The CDR3 loop spans 18 amino acids. CDR1 and CDR2 (germline): SGDLS, YYNGEE. The CDR3 DNA follows: TGTGCCAGCAGCGTAGAATGGGCAGGGAGCTTCTCTGGAAACACCATATATTTT. Encoded protein: CASSVEWAGSFSGNTIYF.

The V gene is TRBV25-1, the J gene TRBJ2-7, with D uncertain. V lost 6 bases to trimming and J lost 2 bases, with 14 bases between them. CDR1 is MGHDK and CDR2 is SYGVNS in the germline V gene. CDR3 length: 14 residues. Written as DNA, the CDR3 is TGTGCCAGCAGCTTTCAGGCGGCTACCTACGAGCAGTACTTC. It translates to CASSFQAATYEQYF.